The 11 T cell receptor beta chains below were found in one sample sequenced in a study of T cells after yellow fever vaccination. TCRdb re-analysed the 5' RACE reads in MiXCR, keeping a single row per CDR3 protein. This repertoire shows approximately 330,000 distinct CDR3 sequences, about 4% found once; its top ten account for 20% to 25%. The sample was PBMCs, taken 5 days after the yellow fever booster vaccination. The source of these receptors is a man aged 18 to 29 who received the YFV17D yellow fever vaccine.

This clonotype was observed a handful of times. The V gene is TRBV7-8, the J gene TRBJ2-7, with D maybe TRBD1 (5 bases). V gave up 5 bases and J gave up 2 bases, with 10 bases separating them. The CDR3 extends over 13 amino acids. Germline CDR1 is SGHVS and CDR2 is FQNEAQ. This chain's CDR3 is CASSPRVPYEQYF. CDR3 nucleotide sequence: TGTGCCAGCAGCCCCAGGGTACCCTACGAGCAGTACTTC. Full variable domain (rest looked up from reference TRBV7-8 and TRBJ2-7): GAGVSQSPRYKVAKRGQDVALRCDPISGHVSLFWYQQALGQGPEFLTYFQNEAQLDKSGLPSDRFFAERPEGSVSTLKIQRTQQEDSAVYLCASSPRVPYEQYFGPGTRLTVT.

The chain couples TRBV20-1 to TRBJ2-2; TRBD2 matches at 9 bases. This CDR3 is 14 amino acids long. Germline V gene sequence: CDR1 DFQATT, CDR2 SNEGSKA (reference sequence). The CDR3 DNA sequence: TGCATCCGACGACTAGCGGCTCGCACCGGGGAGCTGTTTTTT. Translated, it gives CIRRLAARTGELFF.

The chain has TRBV20-1 and TRBJ2-3; D may be TRBD1 (6 bases). In germline, CDR1 is DFQATT, CDR2 SNEGSKA (reference sequence). This CDR3 region has 15 residues. Trimming cost V 6 bases and J 5 bases, with 21 bases left between them. CDR3 protein: CSARPPRGAVDTQYF. In DNA, the CDR3 is TGCAGTGCCCGCCCCCCCAGGGGCGCCGTAGATACGCAGTATTTT.

In its sample, this clonotype was seen many times. The genes are TRBV5-1 and TRBJ2-2; D uncertain. V lost 0 bases to trimming and J lost 4 bases, with 4 bases between them. Germline lookup yields CDR1 SGHRS and CDR2 YFSETQ. CDR3 length: 13 amino acids. CDR3 sequence (DNA): TGCGCCAGCAGCTTGGTTGGCACCGGGGAGCTGTTTTTT. Translation gives CASSLVGTGELFF. Based on the CDR3 plus reference TRBV5-1 and TRBJ2-2, the full variable domain is KAGVTQTPRYLIKTRGQQVTLSCSPISGHRSVSWYQQTPGQGLQFLFEYFSETQRNKGNFPGRFSGRQFSNSRSEMNVSTLELGDSALYLCASSLVGTGELFFGEGSRLTVL.

This clonotype was picked up a small number of times. The V gene is TRBV12-3 or TRBV12-4, the J gene TRBJ2-1, with TRBD2 matching over 10 bases. Trimming at V came to 3 bases and at J to 10 bases, leaving 12 bases not matched to a gene. The CDR3 has 16 amino acids. The CDR3 DNA follows: TGTGCCAGCAGTTTGAGTCAGCGGGGGGGATACTGGGAGCAGTTCTTC. This sequence encodes CASSLSQRGGYWEQFF.

The table lists this clonotype with a few counts. The V gene is TRBV5-5, the J gene TRBJ2-4; a possible D gene is TRBD1 (5 bases). Deletions cut 3 bases from V and 5 bases from J, with 9 bases between. The CDR3 length is 13 residues. Germline lookup yields CDR1 SGHKS and CDR2 YYEKEE (reference sequence). Here the CDR3 reads CASSSRTQNIQYF. CDR3 nucleotide sequence: TGTGCCAGCAGCTCCCGGACACAAAACATTCAGTACTTC.

The V call is TRBV28, the J call TRBJ2-7; the D gene is possibly TRBD1 (5 bases). This CDR3 contains 13 residues. The V end lost 8 bases, the J end lost 3 bases, and 14 bases lay between the germline ends. Per the germline V gene, CDR1 is MDHEN and CDR2 is SYDVKM. CDR3 residues: CASGQRNLYEQYV. The CDR3 DNA sequence: TGTGCCAGCGGACAACGGAACCTCTACGAGCAGTACGTC.

V usage is TRBV18 and J usage is TRBJ2-5, with D possibly matching TRBD2 (5 bases). The V gene's germline CDR1 is KGHSH and CDR2 LQKENI. The CDR3 consists of 15 residues. The ends were cut back, 1 base at V and 5 bases at J, with 14 bases in the middle. The DNA for the CDR3 is TGTGCCAGCTCACCACGCCGAGCGGACGGGGAGACCCAGTACTTC. Translating gives CASSPRRADGETQYF.

The rearrangement uses TRBV28 and TRBJ1-4; weak D call: TRBD1 (6 bases). CDR1 is MDHEN and CDR2 is SYDVKM in the germline V gene. V lost 6 bases and J 8 bases, leaving 10 bases between the germline ends. This CDR3 spans 12 amino acids. CDR3: CASRSGTEKLFF. The CDR3 nucleotides are TGTGCCAGCAGATCCGGGACAGAAAAACTGTTTTTT.

The chain links TRBV28 to TRBJ2-4; the match to TRBD1 covers 7 bases. Germline CDR1 MDHEN, CDR2 SYDVKM. Trimming took 6 bases from V and 0 from J; bases not matched to a gene: 5. There are 15 residues in the CDR3. The CDR3 protein is CASRRGHLAKNIQYF. CDR3 nucleotides: TGTGCCAGCAGAAGGGGGCACCTAGCCAAAAACATTCAGTACTTC.

The chain joins TRBV5-4 to TRBJ1-6; D is undetermined. From germline, CDR1 is SGHNT and CDR2 YYREEE (reference sequence). Trimming pared 2 bases from V and 7 bases from J, leaving 13 bases between. The CDR3 consists of 15 residues. The CDR3 spells CASSFRPDVNSPLHF. DNA for the CDR3: TGTGCCAGCAGCTTCCGGCCGGATGTCAATTCACCCCTCCACTTT.